These 18 T cell receptor beta chains originate from one sample sequenced in a study of CD8+ T cells in alopecia areata (dated by TCRdb to 2016 to 2018). The time point label on this specimen signifies: baseline before oral tofacitinib. Lesional scalp punch biopsies and peripheral blood were collected from alopecia areata patients. Library preparation was by the immunoSEQ multiplex PCR assay. RNA was extracted from all samples and reverse transcribed into cDNA as template for TCR sequencing. This immuneACCESS table, as held by TCRdb, lists in-frame sequences with V and J called but not all clones. Of the missing ones, under half trace to an unresolved V gene in checked studies; the others have no known cause. The sample table records thousands of clones; around 64% of these occur just once. The leading ten clones occupy under 25% of the sample. Sequencing was performed on skin, taken at week 0. Receptor source: a human donor with alopecia areata.

This clone has a handful of counts. V usage is TRBV18 and J usage is TRBJ1-2; D not certain. In germline, CDR1 is KGHSH, CDR2 LQKENI. The CDR3 loop spans 12 amino acids. The V end was cut by 3 bases, the J end by 6 bases, with 8 bases between. CDR3 loop: CASSPSVDGYTF. DNA for the CDR3: TGTGCCAGCTCACCCTCGGTAGATGGCTACACCTTC.

This clone showed up just a few times. The chain couples TRBV5-4 to TRBJ1-1, with D uncertain. The CDR3 sequence is 14 residues long. Trimming took 1 base from V and 1 from J, leaving 8 bases between them. Germline-derived CDR1 and CDR2 are SGHNT and YYREEE (reference sequence). CDR3 nucleotide sequence: TGTGCCAGCAGCTTGAGGCGGTCGAACACTGAAGCTTTCTTT. Its translation is CASSLRRSNTEAFF.

This clone was seen a few times. J is TRBJ2-2 and V is TRBV6-5; 8 bases fit TRBD1. V lost 9 bases to trimming and J lost 6 bases; unmatched junction nucleotides: 9. The CDR3 covers 14 residues. Germline lookup yields CDR1 MNHEY and CDR2 SVGAGI. CDR3 residues: CASRTGWTAGELFF. The CDR3 DNA reads as TGTGCCAGTCGGACAGGGTGGACCGCCGGGGAGCTGTTTTTT.

This clone has a handful of counts. The V gene is TRBV27, the J gene TRBJ2-5, with D perhaps assigned TRBD1 or TRBD2 (6 bases each). CDR1 and CDR2 (germline): MNHEY, SMNVEV (reference sequence). The V gene lost 5 bases and the J gene lost 7 bases, with 20 bases spanning the gap. The CDR3 totals 15 residues. DNA for the CDR3: TGTGCCAGCAGTCCCCTCGGAGGGGGGCTAGGGACCCAGTACTTC. Amino acid sequence: CASSPLGGGLGTQYF.

The chain joins TRBV18 to TRBJ2-6, with D possibly matching TRBD1 (5 bases). Per germline, CDR1 KGHSH and CDR2 LQKENI. Trimming shortened V by 5 bases and J by 5 bases, and 22 bases separated the two germline ends. The CDR3 extends over 18 amino acids. CDR3 loop: CASSTAPDITSRANVLTF. The CDR3 DNA is TGTGCCAGCTCAACAGCTCCGGACATTACAAGTCGGGCCAACGTCCTGACTTTC.

V gene TRBV4-1 combines with J gene TRBJ1-2, with D possibly TRBD1 on 5 matching bases. V was shortened by 2 bases and J by 4 bases, with 8 bases between the two germline ends. Germline-derived CDR1 and CDR2 are MGHRA and YSYEKL. The CDR3 contains 13 residues. CDR3 DNA sequence: TGCGCCAGCAGCCAACAGGGCACCTATGGCTACACCTTC. Amino acid sequence: CASSQQGTYGYTF.

By sample fraction, this clone is medium-sized. The chain links TRBV6-5 to TRBJ2-4; 8 positions agree with TRBD1. Trimming took 8 bases from V and 7 from J; bases not matched to a gene: 10. Germline V lookup: CDR1 MNHEY, CDR2 SVGAGI. This CDR3 has 14 residues. CDR3 DNA sequence: TGTGCCAGCCATTCACCAAGGACAGGGAACATTCAGTACTTC. It specifies CASHSPRTGNIQYF.

The chain is built from TRBV6-6 and TRBJ1-1; unclear D gene. The CDR3 is 14 residues long. V shed 4 bases and J shed 0 bases, with 9 bases lying between them. Germline CDR1 reads MNHNY; CDR2 reads SVGAGI (reference sequence). CDR3 residues: CASSSILMNTEAFF. CDR3 sequence (DNA): TGTGCCAGCAGTTCCATCCTCATGAACACTGAAGCTTTCTTT.

The rearrangement links TRBV5-1 to TRBJ2-7; D is perhaps TRBD1 (6 bases). V shed 5 bases and J shed 0 bases, with 12 bases lying between them. CDR1 SGHRS and CDR2 YFSETQ come from the germline V gene. This CDR3 is 14 amino acids long. CDR3 nucleotide sequence: TGCGCCAGCAGTCCCGACAGGATCTCCTACGAGCAGTACTTC. Amino acids: CASSPDRISYEQYF.

The chain uses TRBV7-9 and TRBJ2-5; D is unclear. Trimming shortened V by 1 base and J by 5 bases, and 5 bases separated the two germline ends. Looked up from germline, CDR1 is SEHNR and CDR2 is FQNEAQ (reference sequence). The length of the CDR3 is 12 residues. CDR3 DNA sequence: TGTGCCAGCAGCTTAGTGAGGGAGACCCAGTACTTC. It codes for CASSLVRETQYF.

The chain recombines TRBV30 with TRBJ1-2; 9 bases match TRBD1. The germline V gene encodes CDR1 GTSNPN and CDR2 SVGIG (reference sequence). The CDR3 covers 11 residues. CDR3 residues: CAMIDRGFSTF. DNA for the CDR3: TGTGCAATGATCGACAGGGGGTTCAGCACCTTC.

The chain is built from TRBV30 and TRBJ2-3, with 7 positions matching TRBD2. Germline V gene lookup returns CDR1 GTSNPN and CDR2 SVGIG (reference sequence). V lost 0 bases to trimming and J lost 5 bases; unmatched junction nucleotides: 8. The CDR3 has 15 amino acids. The CDR3 here is CAWSVQRGYGDTQYF. The CDR3 bases are TGTGCCTGGAGTGTCCAGCGGGGCTATGGAGATACGCAGTATTTT. The full variable domain, its missing parts supplied by reference TRBV30 and TRBJ2-3, is SQTIHQWPATLVQPVGSPLSLECTVEGTSNPNLYWYRQAAGRGLQLLFYSVGIGQISSEVPQNLSASRPQDRQFILSSKKLLLSDSGFYLCAWSVQRGYGDTQYFGPGTRLTVL.

The DNA for the CDR3 is TGTGCCAGCTCCAGGGGGAGAGGTGGAAACACCATATATTTT. Translating gives CASSRGRGGNTIYF. V gene TRBV6-5 combines with J gene TRBJ1-3; 7 bases are a match to TRBD1. The CDR3 is 14 amino acids. CDR1 is MNHEY and CDR2 is SVGAGI in the germline V gene. With 8 bases clipped from V and 3 bases from J, the junction kept 7 bases outside the gene matches.

This sequence joins TRBV7-8 and TRBJ1-4; D unclear. Germline CDR1 is SGHVS and CDR2 is FQNEAQ. CDR3 length equals 16 residues. The V and J ends lost 5 bases and 0 bases respectively, with 13 bases between them. The CDR3 loop reads CASSPLRAATNEKLFF. The CDR3 DNA sequence: TGTGCCAGCAGCCCACTCCGGGCCGCAACTAATGAAAAACTGTTTTTT.

The chain couples TRBV5-5 to TRBJ1-5; TRBD1 matches 7 bases. The germline V gene encodes CDR1 SGHKS and CDR2 YYEKEE (reference sequence). There are 15 residues in the CDR3. The V segment lost 4 bases and the J segment 6 bases; nucleotides outside the gene matches: 10. CDR3 amino acids: CASSKTGTDGQPQHF. CDR3 DNA sequence: TGTGCCAGCAGCAAGACAGGGACTGACGGTCAGCCCCAGCATTTT.

This chain connects TRBV4-2 to TRBJ1-2, with D unclear. The CDR3 runs 16 residues. The V end lost 1 base, the J end lost 0 bases, and 12 bases lay between the germline ends. Per the germline V gene, CDR1 is LGHNA and CDR2 is YNFKEQ. The CDR3 coding sequence is TGTGCCAGCAGCCAAGTCGTACGGGGAACTAACTATGGCTACACCTTC. Residues: CASSQVVRGTNYGYTF.

This clone showed up just a few times. CDR3: CASSFPRGQETQYF. For the CDR3, the DNA is TGTGCCAGCAGCTTCCCCAGGGGACAAGAGACCCAGTACTTC. V usage is TRBV5-5 and J usage is TRBJ2-5; D might be TRBD1 (6 bases). Trimming removed 2 bases from V and 2 bases from J, with 10 bases in between. This CDR3 is built from 14 residues. CDR1 and CDR2 from the germline V gene are SGHKS and YYEKEE (reference sequence). Filled out from reference TRBV5-5 and TRBJ2-5, the complete variable domain reads DAGVTQSPTHLIKTRGQQVTLRCSPISGHKSVSWYQQVLGQGPQFIFQYYEKEERGRGNFPDRFSARQFPNYSSELNVNALLLGDSALYLCASSFPRGQETQYFGPGTRLLVL.

This clone turned up a few times. This chain links TRBV6-1 with TRBJ2-3; 9 positions match TRBD2. The CDR3 runs to 15 residues. J lost 5 bases, V lost 6 bases, and 9 bases had no gene match. Germline CDR1 MNHNS, CDR2 SASEGT. The CDR3 is CASSLLGGGGDTQYF. Written as DNA, the CDR3 is TGTGCCAGCAGCCTCCTCGGCGGGGGGGGAGATACGCAGTATTTT.